What follows describes a single T cell receptor (beta chain). At one boundary the junction diverges from the germline segment, which might be a read error. This record comes from a study of T cells in Graves' hyperthyroidism and ophthalmopathy. Whole-study context: Pretreatment peripheral blood was obtained at initial diagnosis.

RNA transcripts provided the source from which TCR beta CDR3 regions were amplified. The HTBI primer set was used in a first-round RT-PCR of the TCR CDR3. MiXCR was run by TCRdb on the multiplex PCR reads, yielding one entry per CDR3 protein. Of about 840,000 distinct CDR3 sequences in the sample, roughly 40% were seen once. The sequenced material came from blood. This TCR came from a man aged 18 to 30 with Graves' hyperthyroidism.

CDR3 DNA: TGTGCCAGCAGCTTCTCACTAGCGGGAGGGCCGAAACACCACTTC. Amino acid sequence: CASSFSLAGGPKHHF. The V gene is TRBV7-6, the J gene TRBJ2-5, with 13 positions matching TRBD2. This CDR3 contains 15 residues. Germline V gene lookup returns CDR1 SGHVS and CDR2 FNYEAQ. Complete variable domain (other parts from reference TRBV7-6 and TRBJ2-5): GAGVSQSPRYKVTKRGQDVALRCDPISGHVSLYWYRQALGQGPEFLTYFNYEAQQDKSGLPNDRFSAERPEGSISTLTIQRTEQRDSAMYRCASSFSLAGGPKHHFGPGTRLLVL.